The 23 T cell receptor beta chains presented below share a single source sample, sequenced in a study of CD8+ T cells in alopecia areata. Extraction and reverse transcription of RNA yielded cDNA as the sequencing template. TCRdb keeps only in-frame clones here, not all; method: immunoSEQ multiplex PCR. This sample comprises around 290,000 clones, none seen once only. Sorting relied on CD4, CD8alpha, NKG2D, NKG2ACE and other markers applied to pooled cutaneous lymph node cells. Sequenced material: CD4+ T cells sorted from a lymph node. These receptors all stem from a C3H/HeJ mouse with alopecia areata. As its MHC haplotype, the strain has H2-k.

Regarding this clone: Mouse gene names apply. The CDR3 sequence: CASSMNRGDTEVFF. CDR3 DNA (partial): TGTGCCAGCAGTATGAACAGGGGGGACACA. J is TRBJ1-1 and V is TRBV19; the match to TRBD1 covers 8 bases. The CDR3 end falls 4 residues outside the read, so it is completed with the germline J gene. The CDR3 loop spans 14 amino acids. Germline values: CDR1 FNHDT, CDR2 SITEND (reference sequence). V gave up 2 bases and J gave up 3 bases; unmatched junction bases: 3.

This clone was seen only a few times. Germline and genes: mouse. The read finishes 4 residues shy of the CDR3 end, and the germline J gene is used to complete it. Distinct nucleotide sequences in the sample also encode this CDR3. J is TRBJ2-7 and V is TRBV17; the match to TRBD1 covers 7 bases. The CDR3 contains 13 residues. Losses at the gene ends were 2 bases for V and 3 bases for J; bases not matched to a gene: 1. Germline assignment: CDR1 MNHDT and CDR2 YYDKIL. Incomplete CDR3 DNA: TGTGCTAGCAGTAGACCAGGGGGCTAT. Residues: CASSRPGGY. The full CDR3 reads CASSRPGGYEQYF.

This clone has just a few counts. Here the gene names and germline are mouse. The read ends 4 residues before the CDR3 terminus; that terminus is restored from the germline J gene. Distinct nucleotide sequences in the sample also encode this CDR3. The V gene is TRBV19, the J gene TRBJ2-7, with TRBD1 matching over 7 bases. This CDR3 is 12 amino acids long. Germline values: CDR1 FNHDT, CDR2 SITEND (reference sequence). This chain's CDR3 is CASSRQGYEQYF. The covered CDR3 bases are TGTGCCAGCAGTCGACAGGGTTAT.

This clone was counted a few times. Mouse gene names and germline throughout. The observed sequence ends 4 residues before the CDR3 terminus, with the missing tail filled in from the germline J gene. This chain connects TRBV19 to TRBJ2-2, with 8 bases matching TRBD1. The CDR3 sequence is 15 residues long. The V segment lost 3 bases and the J segment 2 bases; nucleotides outside the gene matches: 3. Germline assignment: CDR1 FNHDT and CDR2 SITEND (reference sequence). CDR3 residues: CASSKRTGNTGQLYF. The sequenced CDR3 bases are TGTGCCAGCAGTAAGAGGACAGGGAACACCGGG.

This clone was seen more than once but under ten times. The gene names given are mouse names. The read terminates 4 residues before the CDR3 end, so the remaining end is supplied by the germline J gene. This rearrangement joins TRBV13-1 to TRBJ2-1; 10 positions agree with TRBD2. This CDR3 is built from 15 residues. CDR1 and CDR2 (germline): NSHNY, SYGAGN. The V segment lost 3 bases and the J segment 3 bases; nucleotides outside the gene matches: 3. CDR3 in amino acids: CASSVGLGAYAEQFF. The covered CDR3 bases are TGTGCCAGCAGTGTTGGACTGGGGGCCTATGCT.

A few counts support this clone. Gene names and germline refer to mouse. The read terminates 4 residues before the CDR3 end, so the remaining end is supplied by the germline J gene. The same CDR3 can be traced to other DNA sequences in this sample. V gene TRBV1 combines with J gene TRBJ2-7; tentative D call: TRBD1 (6 bases). The germline V gene encodes CDR1 NSQYPW and CDR2 LRSPGD (reference sequence). The CDR3 runs 13 residues. This CDR3 is CTCSAVQGYEQYF. The DNA read from the CDR3 is TGCACCTGCAGTGCAGTCCAGGGGTAT.

In this sample, this clone turned up a few times. Germline and genes here are mouse. The sequenced fragment ends 4 residues before the CDR3 boundary, so the rest is inferred from the germline J gene. The chain is built from TRBV5 and TRBJ2-1; maybe TRBD1 (5 bases). The CDR3 is 15 amino acids. The germline V gene has CDR1 LGHNA and CDR2 YNLKQL (reference sequence). V gave up 4 bases and J gave up 2 bases, with 12 bases separating them. The CDR3 is CASSPDSPYYAEQFF. CDR3 bases read: TGTGCCAGCAGCCCCGACAGCCCCTACTATGCT.

In regard to this clone: Each gene name is a mouse one. The read terminates 4 residues ahead of where the CDR3 ends, so the germline J gene completes it. The chain joins TRBV5 to TRBJ2-3; D unclear. Germline lookup yields CDR1 LGHNA and CDR2 YNLKQL (reference sequence). This CDR3 has 15 residues. The V end lost 2 bases, the J end lost 0 bases, and 9 bases lay between the germline ends. CDR3 protein: CASSQSTPSAETLYF. The DNA read from the CDR3 is TGTGCCAGCAGCCAATCGACACCTAGTGCAGAA.

This clone was seen a handful of times. The genes are named according to mouse. The read halts 4 residues ahead of the CDR3 end, with the missing end drawn from the germline J gene. The chain is built from TRBV31 and TRBJ2-3; 10 bases fit TRBD2. Trimming took 5 bases from V and 3 from J; bases not matched to a gene: 5. The CDR3 is made up of 14 amino acids. Germline CDR1 GKSSPN, CDR2 SITVG. The CDR3 loop is CAWGSDWGAETLYF. The covered CDR3 bases are TGTGCCTGGGGCTCGGACTGGGGGGCAGAA.

Of note for this clone: All gene names here are mouse names. The DNA ends 4 residues before the CDR3 does, and the rest of the CDR3 is filled in from the germline J gene. In the same sample, other DNA sequences code for this CDR3. This chain joins TRBV19 and TRBJ2-3; TRBD2 matches at 10 bases. The V segment lost 5 bases and the J segment 3 bases; nucleotides outside the gene matches: 3. CDR1 and CDR2 (germline): FNHDT, SITEND (reference sequence). CDR3 size: 14 residues. The covered CDR3 bases are TGTGCCAGCAGGAGGACTGGGGGAGCAGAA. Its protein is CASRRTGGAE. The CDR3 in its entirety is CASRRTGGAETLYF.

Comment on this clone: Mouse names are used for the genes. The read comes to an end 4 residues before the CDR3 does, leaving the germline J gene to fill in the end. V and J are TRBV5 and TRBJ1-1, with TRBD1 matching 9 bases. The CDR3 consists of 14 residues. Germline CDR1 and CDR2: LGHNA and YNLKQL (reference sequence). The CDR3 region is CASSLRDRETEVFF. CDR3 DNA (partial): TGTGCCAGCAGCCTCCGGGACAGGGAAACA.

About this clone: Gene names denote mouse genes. The sample contains more than one DNA sequence encoding this CDR3. The sequenced part of the CDR3 DNA is TGCACCTGCAGTGCAGATCTACAGCAAGAC. Its protein product is CTCSADLQQD. From start to end, the CDR3 is CTCSADLQQDTQYF. The chain couples TRBV1 to TRBJ2-5; D remains ambiguous. The read terminates 4 residues ahead of where the CDR3 ends, so the germline J gene completes it. The CDR3 extends over 14 amino acids. The V gene lost 0 bases and the J gene lost 3 bases, with 7 bases spanning the gap. Germline loops: CDR1 NSQYPW, CDR2 LRSPGD (reference sequence).

Details on this clone: Gene names follow the mouse nomenclature. The sequence runs out 4 residues before the end of the CDR3; the remainder is reconstructed from the germline J gene. The chain is built from TRBV19 and TRBJ2-1; 13 bases line up with TRBD2. The germline V gene encodes CDR1 FNHDT and CDR2 SITEND (reference sequence). V was clipped by 0 bases and J by 3 bases; unmatched bases: 6. The CDR3 is 18 residues long. The sequenced part of the CDR3 DNA is TGTGCCAGCAGTATAGAAGGACTGGGGGGGCGCGGCTATGCT. It encodes CASSIEGLGGRGYA. The full CDR3 sequence reads CASSIEGLGGRGYAEQFF.

Details on this clone: Gene names and germline refer to mouse. Sequencing ends 4 residues short of the CDR3 end; the germline J gene provides the rest. This chain links TRBV31 with TRBJ1-2; the D gene is possibly TRBD1 (6 bases). The ends were cut back, 0 bases at V and 3 bases at J, with 11 bases in the middle. CDR1 and CDR2 (germline): GKSSPN, SITVG. The CDR3 sequence is 14 residues long. The DNA read from the CDR3 is TGTGCCTGGAGTCTAGTTCAGGGGTACTCC. This gives the protein CAWSLVQGYS. In full, the CDR3 is CAWSLVQGYSDYTF.

This clone was observed at least ten times. Mouse gene names apply. The read ends 4 residues early relative to the CDR3; the germline J gene fills the gap. The V and J genes are TRBV1 and TRBJ2-1; D gene uncertain. In germline, CDR1 is NSQYPW, CDR2 LRSPGD (reference sequence). V gave up 0 bases and J gave up 4 bases, with 7 bases separating them. CDR3 length: 14 amino acids. CDR3 DNA, as far as it was read: TGCACCTGCAGTGCAGATCACAAATATGCT. It specifies CTCSADHKYA. The whole CDR3 protein reads CTCSADHKYAEQFF.

This clone showed up just a few times. The gene symbols are mouse symbols. The DNA ends 4 residues before the CDR3 does, and the rest of the CDR3 is filled in from the germline J gene. The chain is built from TRBV13-3 and TRBJ2-2, with D perhaps TRBD1 (5 bases). V lost 1 base and J lost 4, with 11 bases in between. This CDR3 is 15 amino acids long. Germline values: CDR1 NNHDY, CDR2 SYVADS. CDR3 residues: CASSDIQASTGQLYF. CDR3 DNA (partial): TGTGCCAGCAGTGATATACAGGCAAGCACCGGG.

This clone was detected only a few times. Genes and germline are mouse. From the germline J gene comes the end of the CDR3, since the read stops 4 residues before it. The rearrangement joins TRBV13-2 to TRBJ2-3, with D tentatively TRBD2 (6 bases). There are 14 residues in the CDR3. V shed 2 bases and J shed 0 bases, with 7 bases lying between them. CDR1 is NNHNN, CDR2 SYGAGS, per germline (reference sequence). The CDR3: CASGEGTSAETLYF. CDR3 DNA, as far as it was read: TGTGCCAGCGGTGAGGGGACTAGTGCAGAA.

A few counts support this clone. The genes and germline here are from mouse. The sequenced fragment ends 4 residues before the CDR3 boundary, so the rest is inferred from the germline J gene. V gene TRBV13-1 combines with J gene TRBJ2-3; 7 nucleotides line up with TRBD2. The CDR3 totals 15 residues. Germline-derived CDR1 and CDR2 are NSHNY and SYGAGN. After removal of 6 bases from V and 0 bases from J, the junction contained 7 bases not matched to a gene. This CDR3 is CASKVGGLSAETLYF. The sequenced part of the CDR3 DNA is TGTGCCAGCAAGGTGGGGGGATTGAGTGCAGAA.

This clone was detected many times. Gene and germline names: mouse. The read finishes 4 residues shy of the CDR3 end, and the germline J gene is used to complete it. At the DNA level, this CDR3 is encoded by other sequences in the same sample as well. This chain joins TRBV5 and TRBJ1-1; tentatively, D is TRBD1 (6 bases). Germline V gene lookup returns CDR1 LGHNA and CDR2 YNLKQL (reference sequence). There are 12 residues in the CDR3. Incomplete CDR3 DNA: TGTGCCAGCAGCCAGGGACAAACA. Encoded protein: CASSQGQT. The CDR3, in full, reads CASSQGQTEVFF.

In the case of this clone: Mouse gene names and germline throughout. The read halts 4 residues ahead of the CDR3 end, with the missing end drawn from the germline J gene. The rearrangement joins TRBV17 to TRBJ2-2; maybe TRBD1 (6 bases). The V and J ends lost 5 bases and 0 bases respectively, with 10 bases between them. This CDR3 comprises 15 residues. Per germline, CDR1 MNHDT and CDR2 YYDKIL. CDR3 amino acids: CASSLDRTNTGQLYF. The sequenced part of the CDR3 DNA is TGTGCTAGCAGTCTCGACAGGACAAACACCGGG.

This clone was picked up many times. Mouse gene names apply. The read ends 4 residues before the CDR3 terminus; that terminus is restored from the germline J gene. The chain has TRBV13-1 and TRBJ2-2; 8 bases are a match to TRBD1. Germline V gene lookup returns CDR1 NSHNY and CDR2 SYGAGN. With V trimmed by 3 bases and J by 3 bases, 1 base remained unmatched. The CDR3 consists of 14 residues. CDR3 residues: CASSGTGHTGQLYF. Incomplete CDR3 DNA: TGTGCCAGCAGTGGGACAGGGCACACCGGG.

The sample holds a few counts of this clone. The gene names given are mouse names. Read data end 4 residues before the CDR3 end; the end is taken from the germline J gene. This chain joins TRBV13-2 and TRBJ2-5, with 8 bases that match TRBD2. This CDR3 region has 14 residues. Germline lookup yields CDR1 NNHNN and CDR2 SYGAGS (reference sequence). The CDR3 sequence is CASGDAYWGDTQYF. CDR3 DNA (partial): TGTGCCAGCGGTGATGCTTACTGGGGGGAC.

Comment on this clone: All gene names here are mouse names. The DNA ends 4 residues before the CDR3 does, and the rest of the CDR3 is filled in from the germline J gene. J is TRBJ1-2 and V is TRBV13-1; TRBD1 aligns across 7 bases. The length of the CDR3 is 15 residues. J lost 0 bases, V lost 0 bases, and 2 bases had no gene match. CDR1 and CDR2 (germline): NSHNY, SYGAGN. This chain's CDR3 is CASSDATGANSDYTF. CDR3 DNA, as far as it was read: TGTGCCAGCAGTGATGCCACAGGGGCAAACTCC.